This TCR beta chain derives from a study of breast tumors, draining lymph nodes, adjacent tissues. The lymph nodes were axillary draining lymph nodes from breast cancer patients. Overall study results and limits: Compared with basal-like, luminal-like tumors shared significantly more repertoire with nontumor tissue.

TCRdb re-called the multiplex PCR reads through MiXCR, storing one row per CDR3 protein. The sample lists around 130,000 distinct CDR3 sequences; around a third were seen once. Regarding this clonotype: Its specificity is unknown.

This CDR3 comprises 14 residues. V was pared by 5 bases and J by 11 bases, with 19 bases between. Germline CDR1 reads SGHNT; CDR2 reads YENEEA. V gene TRBV11-3 combines with J gene TRBJ1-5; a possible D gene is TRBD1 (6 bases). This TCR derives from a female donor with breast cancer. Some clones in this sample may be carry-over from other donors' samples. Specimen: axillary lymph node tissue. The CDR3 bases are TGTGCCAGCAGCCACAGAGGGGGGACGGAGACCCAGCATTTT. It yields the protein CASSHRGGTETQHF.